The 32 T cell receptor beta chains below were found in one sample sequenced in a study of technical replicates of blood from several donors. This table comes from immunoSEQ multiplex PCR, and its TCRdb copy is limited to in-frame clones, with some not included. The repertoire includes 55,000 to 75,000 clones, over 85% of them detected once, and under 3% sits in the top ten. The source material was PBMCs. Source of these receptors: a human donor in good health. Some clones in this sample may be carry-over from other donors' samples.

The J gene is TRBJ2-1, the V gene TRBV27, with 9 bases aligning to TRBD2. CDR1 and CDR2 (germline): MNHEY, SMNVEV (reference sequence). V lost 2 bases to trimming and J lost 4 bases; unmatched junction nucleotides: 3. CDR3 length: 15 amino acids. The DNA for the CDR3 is TGTGCCAGCAGTTTAGAGACTAGCGGTTACAATGAGCAGTTCTTC. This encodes CASSLETSGYNEQFF.

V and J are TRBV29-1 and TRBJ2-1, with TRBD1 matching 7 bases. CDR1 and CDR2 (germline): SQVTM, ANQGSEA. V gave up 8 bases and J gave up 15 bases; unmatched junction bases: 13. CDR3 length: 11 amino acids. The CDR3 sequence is CSSDRDRGGFF. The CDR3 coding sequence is TGCAGCTCCGACAGGGACCGAGGGGGGTTCTTC.

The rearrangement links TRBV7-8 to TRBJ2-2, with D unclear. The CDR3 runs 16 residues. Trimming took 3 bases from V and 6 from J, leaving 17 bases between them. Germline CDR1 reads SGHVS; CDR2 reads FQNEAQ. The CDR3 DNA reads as TGTGCCAGCAGCTTTGTGGTTGCCCTAGTGGCCGGGGAGCTGTTTTTT. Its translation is CASSFVVALVAGELFF.

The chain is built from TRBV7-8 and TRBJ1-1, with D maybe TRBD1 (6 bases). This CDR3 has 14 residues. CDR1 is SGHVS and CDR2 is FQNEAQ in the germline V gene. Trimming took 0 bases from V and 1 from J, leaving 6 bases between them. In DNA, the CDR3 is TGTGCCAGCAGCTTAGCAGGGGGGAACACTGAAGCTTTCTTT. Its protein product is CASSLAGGNTEAFF.

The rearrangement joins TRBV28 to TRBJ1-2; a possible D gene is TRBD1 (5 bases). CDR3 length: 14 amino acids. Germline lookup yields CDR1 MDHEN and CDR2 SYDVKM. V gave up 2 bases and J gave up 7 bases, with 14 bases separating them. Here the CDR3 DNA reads TGTGCCAGCAGTTTAGGGGGGACGGGGACTGGCTACACCTTC. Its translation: CASSLGGTGTGYTF.

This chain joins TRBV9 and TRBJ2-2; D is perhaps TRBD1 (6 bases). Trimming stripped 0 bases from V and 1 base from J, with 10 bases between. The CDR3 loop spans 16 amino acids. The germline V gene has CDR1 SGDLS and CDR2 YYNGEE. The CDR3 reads CASSVVTGLNTGELFF. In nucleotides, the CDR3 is TGTGCCAGCAGCGTAGTAACAGGGTTGAACACCGGGGAGCTGTTTTTT. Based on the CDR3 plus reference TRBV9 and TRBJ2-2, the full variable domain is DSGVTQTPKHLITATGQRVTLRCSPRSGDLSVYWYQQSLDQGLQFLIQYYNGEERAKGNILERFSAQQFPDLHSELNLSSLELGDSALYFCASSVVTGLNTGELFFGEGSRLTVL.

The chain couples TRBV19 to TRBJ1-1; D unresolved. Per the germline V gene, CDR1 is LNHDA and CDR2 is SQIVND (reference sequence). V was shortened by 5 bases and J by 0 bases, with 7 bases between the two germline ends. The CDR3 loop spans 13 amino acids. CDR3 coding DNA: TGTGCCAGTAGTTTTGACATGAACACTGAAGCTTTCTTT. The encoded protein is CASSFDMNTEAFF. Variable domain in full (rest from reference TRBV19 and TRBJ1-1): DGGITQSPKYLFRKEGQNVTLSCEQNLNHDAMYWYRQDPGQGLRLIYYSQIVNDFQKGDIAEGYSVSREKKESFPLTVTSAQKNPTAFYLCASSFDMNTEAFFGQGTRLTVV.

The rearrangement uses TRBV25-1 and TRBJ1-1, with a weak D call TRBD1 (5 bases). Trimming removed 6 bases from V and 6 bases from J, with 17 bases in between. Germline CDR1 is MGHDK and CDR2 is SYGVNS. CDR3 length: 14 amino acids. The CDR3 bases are TGTGCCAGCAGAGGGGAGGTGACACTGTCTGAAGCTTTCTTT. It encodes CASRGEVTLSEAFF.

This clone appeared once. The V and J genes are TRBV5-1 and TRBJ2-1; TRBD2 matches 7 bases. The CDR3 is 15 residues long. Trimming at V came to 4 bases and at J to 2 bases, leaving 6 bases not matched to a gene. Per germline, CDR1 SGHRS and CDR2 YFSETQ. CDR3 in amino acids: CASSGLAGAYNEQFF. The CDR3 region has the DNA TGCGCCAGCAGCGGACTCGCGGGGGCCTACAATGAGCAGTTCTTC.

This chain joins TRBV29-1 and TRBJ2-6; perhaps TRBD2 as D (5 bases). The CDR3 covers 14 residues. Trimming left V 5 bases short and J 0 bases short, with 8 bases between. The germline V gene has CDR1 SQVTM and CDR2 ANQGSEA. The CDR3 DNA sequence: TGCAGCGTTTCGGGGTTCTCTGGGGCCAACGTCCTGACTTTC. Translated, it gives CSVSGFSGANVLTF. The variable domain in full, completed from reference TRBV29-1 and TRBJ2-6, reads SAVISQKPSRDICQRGTSLTIQCQVDSQVTMMFWYRQQPGQSLTLIATANQGSEATYESGFVIDKFPISRPNLTFSTLTVSNMSPEDSSIYLCSVSGFSGANVLTFGAGSRLTVL.

In DNA, the CDR3 is TGTGCCTGGAGTGACTCGGGACTAGCGGGACCTCCTAGCACAGATACGCAGTATTTT. It translates to CAWSDSGLAGPPSTDTQYF. V gene TRBV30 combines with J gene TRBJ2-3, with 13 bases that match TRBD2. CDR3 length equals 19 residues. The V segment lost 1 base and the J segment 0 bases; nucleotides outside the gene matches: 10. The germline V gene encodes CDR1 GTSNPN and CDR2 SVGIG (reference sequence).

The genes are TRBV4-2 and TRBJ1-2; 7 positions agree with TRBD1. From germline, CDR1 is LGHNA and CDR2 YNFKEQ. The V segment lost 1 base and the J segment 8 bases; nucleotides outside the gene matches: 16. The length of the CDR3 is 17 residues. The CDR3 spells CASSQGFPGQTTLGYTF. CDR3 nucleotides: TGTGCCAGCAGCCAAGGTTTCCCGGGACAGACAACTCTAGGCTACACCTTC.

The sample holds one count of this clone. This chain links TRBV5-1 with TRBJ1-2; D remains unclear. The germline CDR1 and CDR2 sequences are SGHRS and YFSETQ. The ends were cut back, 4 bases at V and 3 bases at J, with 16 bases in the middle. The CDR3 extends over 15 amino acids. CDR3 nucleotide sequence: TGCGCCAGCAGCCCCGAGGGCATCCGACACTATGGCTACACCTTC. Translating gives CASSPEGIRHYGYTF.

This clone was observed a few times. The CDR3 nucleotides read TGTGCCAGCAGCGCACAGGGTGTTTCTGGAAACACCATATATTTT. Translating gives CASSAQGVSGNTIYF. V usage is TRBV9 and J usage is TRBJ1-3, with TRBD1 as a possible D gene (6 bases). CDR3 length: 15 residues. Looked up from germline, CDR1 is SGDLS and CDR2 is YYNGEE. V was cut by 3 bases and J by 1 base, with 11 bases left in between.

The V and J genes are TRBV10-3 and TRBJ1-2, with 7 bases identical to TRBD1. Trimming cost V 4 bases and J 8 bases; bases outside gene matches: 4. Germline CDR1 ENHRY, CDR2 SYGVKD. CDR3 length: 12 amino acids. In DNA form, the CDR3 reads TGTGCCATCAGTGGGGACAGAGTCGGCTACACCTTC. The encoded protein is CAISGDRVGYTF.

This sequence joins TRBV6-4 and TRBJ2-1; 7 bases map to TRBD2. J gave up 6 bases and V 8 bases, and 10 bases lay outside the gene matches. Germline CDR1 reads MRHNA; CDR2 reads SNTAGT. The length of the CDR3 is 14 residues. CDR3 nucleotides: TGTGCCAGCGCTCCACTAGCGCAGGGCAATGAGCAGTTCTTC. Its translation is CASAPLAQGNEQFF.

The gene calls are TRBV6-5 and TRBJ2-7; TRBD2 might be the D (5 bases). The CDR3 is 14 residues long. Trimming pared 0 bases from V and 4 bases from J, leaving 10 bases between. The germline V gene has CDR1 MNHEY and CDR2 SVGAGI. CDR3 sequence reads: CASSYSSGIYEQYF. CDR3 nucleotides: TGTGCCAGCAGTTACTCAAGCGGAATATACGAGCAGTACTTC.

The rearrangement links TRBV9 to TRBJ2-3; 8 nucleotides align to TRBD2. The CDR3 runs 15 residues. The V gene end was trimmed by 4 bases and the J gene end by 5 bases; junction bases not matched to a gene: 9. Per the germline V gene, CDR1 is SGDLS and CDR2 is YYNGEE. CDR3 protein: CASSSQTGGGDTQYF. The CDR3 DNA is TGTGCCAGCAGCTCCCAGACGGGGGGGGGAGATACGCAGTATTTT.

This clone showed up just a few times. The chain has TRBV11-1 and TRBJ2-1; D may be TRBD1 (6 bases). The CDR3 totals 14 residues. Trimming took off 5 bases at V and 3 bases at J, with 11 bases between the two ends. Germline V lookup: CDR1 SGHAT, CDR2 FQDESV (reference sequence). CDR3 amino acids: CASSAEGGYNEQFF. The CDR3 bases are TGTGCCAGCAGCGCAGAAGGGGGCTACAATGAGCAGTTCTTC.

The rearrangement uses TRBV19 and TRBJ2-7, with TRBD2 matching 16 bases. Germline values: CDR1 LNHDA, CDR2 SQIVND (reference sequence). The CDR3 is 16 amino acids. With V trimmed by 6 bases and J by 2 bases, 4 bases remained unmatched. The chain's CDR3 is CASRKGLAGGPYEQYF. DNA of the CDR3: TGTGCCAGTAGGAAGGGACTAGCGGGAGGGCCCTACGAGCAGTACTTC.

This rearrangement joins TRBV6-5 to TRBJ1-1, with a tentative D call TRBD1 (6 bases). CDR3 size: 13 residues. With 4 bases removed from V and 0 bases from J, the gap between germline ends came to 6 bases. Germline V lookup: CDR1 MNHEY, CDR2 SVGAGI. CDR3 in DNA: TGTGCCAGCAGTTGGGACATGAACACTGAAGCTTTCTTT. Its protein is CASSWDMNTEAFF.

CDR3 loop: CASSYRTGTTDTQYF. The DNA of the CDR3 is TGTGCCAGCAGTTACCGGACAGGGACGACAGATACGCAGTATTTT. The chain links TRBV6-9 to TRBJ2-3; 8 bases fit TRBD1. V lost 3 bases and J lost 3; bases outside the gene matches: 5. The CDR3 extends over 15 amino acids. Germline CDR1 MNHGY, CDR2 SVAAGI.

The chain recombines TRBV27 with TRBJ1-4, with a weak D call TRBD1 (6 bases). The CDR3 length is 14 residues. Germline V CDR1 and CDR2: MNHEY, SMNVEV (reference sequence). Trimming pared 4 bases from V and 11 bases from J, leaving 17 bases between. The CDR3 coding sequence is TGTGCCAGCAGTTCCTTCTCGACAGGCGGGAAACTGTTTTTT. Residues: CASSSFSTGGKLFF.

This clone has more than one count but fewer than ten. CDR3 in amino acids: CASSLGPKLFF. DNA for the CDR3: TGTGCCAGCAGCTTGGGCCCGAAACTCTTCTTT. The J gene is TRBJ1-1, the V gene TRBV5-6; D uncertain. The V end lost 0 bases, the J end lost 14 bases, and 11 bases lay between the germline ends. The CDR3 has 11 residues. The germline V gene encodes CDR1 SGHDT and CDR2 YYEEEE.

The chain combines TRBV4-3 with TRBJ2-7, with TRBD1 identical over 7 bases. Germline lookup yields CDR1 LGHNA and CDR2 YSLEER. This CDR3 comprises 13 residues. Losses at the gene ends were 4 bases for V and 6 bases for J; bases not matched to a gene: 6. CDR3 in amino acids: CASSPDRVGEQYF. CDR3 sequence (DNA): TGCGCCAGCAGCCCTGACAGGGTAGGCGAGCAGTACTTC.

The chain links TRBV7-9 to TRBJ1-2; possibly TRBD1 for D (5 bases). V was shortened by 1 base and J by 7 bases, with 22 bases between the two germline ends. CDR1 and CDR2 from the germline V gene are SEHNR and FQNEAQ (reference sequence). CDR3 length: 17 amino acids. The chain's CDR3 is CASSLGQGLHGVRGYTF. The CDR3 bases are TGTGCCAGCAGCTTAGGGCAGGGTTTGCATGGGGTACGTGGCTACACCTTC.

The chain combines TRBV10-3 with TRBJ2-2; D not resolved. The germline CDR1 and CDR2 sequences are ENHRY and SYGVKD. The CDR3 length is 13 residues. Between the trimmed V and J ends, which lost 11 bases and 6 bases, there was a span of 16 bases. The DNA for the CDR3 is TGTGCCTATCAAGGTTTAGCATCCGGGGAGCTGTTTTTT. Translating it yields CAYQGLASGELFF.

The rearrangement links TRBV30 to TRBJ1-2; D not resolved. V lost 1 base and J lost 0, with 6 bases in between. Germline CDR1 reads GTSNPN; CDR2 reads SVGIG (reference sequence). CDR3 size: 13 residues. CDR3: CAWSERANYGYTF. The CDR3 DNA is TGTGCCTGGAGTGAGAGAGCTAACTATGGCTACACCTTC.

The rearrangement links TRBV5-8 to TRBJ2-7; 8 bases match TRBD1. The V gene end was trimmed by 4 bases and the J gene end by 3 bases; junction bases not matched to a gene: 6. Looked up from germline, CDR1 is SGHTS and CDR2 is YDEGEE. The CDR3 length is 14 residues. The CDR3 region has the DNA TGTGCCAGCAGCCTGACAGGGGCCATCTACGAGCAGTACTTC. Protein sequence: CASSLTGAIYEQYF.

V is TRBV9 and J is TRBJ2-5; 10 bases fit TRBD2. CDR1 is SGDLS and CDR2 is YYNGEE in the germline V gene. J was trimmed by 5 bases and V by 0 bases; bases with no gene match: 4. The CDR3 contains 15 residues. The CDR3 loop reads CASSVGLGLAETQYF. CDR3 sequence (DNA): TGTGCCAGCAGCGTAGGGCTGGGACTAGCGGAGACCCAGTACTTC.

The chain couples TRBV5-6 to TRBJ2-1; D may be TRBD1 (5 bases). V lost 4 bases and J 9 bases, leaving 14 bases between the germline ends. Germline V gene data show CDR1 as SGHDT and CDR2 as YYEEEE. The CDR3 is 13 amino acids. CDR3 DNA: TGTGCCAGCAGCCCGATTTTGGGGCCTGAGCAGTTCTTC. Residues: CASSPILGPEQFF.

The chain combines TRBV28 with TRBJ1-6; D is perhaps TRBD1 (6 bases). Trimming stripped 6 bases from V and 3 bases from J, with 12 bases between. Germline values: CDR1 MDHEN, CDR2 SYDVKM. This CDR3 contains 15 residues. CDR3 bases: TGTGCCAGCAGAGACACAGGGATCTATAATTCACCCCTCCACTTT. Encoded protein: CASRDTGIYNSPLHF.